This TCR beta chain is from a study of T-cell reconstitution after alpha-beta-depleted transplantation in children. It was with unique molecular identifiers that the TCRbeta library was prepared. TCRdb used MiXCR to reprocess the PCR reads, holding one entry per CDR3 protein. The sample records roughly 200,000 distinct CDR3 sequences, approximately 6.8% being singletons. The germline gives CDR1 SGHKS, CDR2 YYEKEE (reference sequence). The CDR3 has 13 residues. V dropped 4 bases and J dropped 3 bases, with 11 bases sitting between them. The sample was PBMCs from the stem cell graft donor, taken from the stem cell graft. The chain is built from TRBV5-5 and TRBJ2-7; D assignment may be TRBD1 or TRBD2 (5 bases each). This clonotype was obtained from a human donor who donated a stem cell graft to a child with Wiskott-Aldrich syndrome. The CDR3 region is CASSLTGLYEQYF. The CDR3 DNA sequence: TGTGCCAGCAGCCTCACGGGGCTCTACGAGCAGTACTTC.